Presented here are 2 T cell receptor beta chains from one specimen sequenced in a study of metastatic and nonmetastatic thyroid tumors. MiXCR was used by TCRdb to re-call the PCR reads. The sample carries over 10,000 clones, 25% to 30% recorded once. All patients reached thyroid surgery having received no treatment beforehand. The sample taken for sequencing was tumor tissue. These receptors were taken from a female donor with papillary thyroid cancer or a benign thyroid nodule (not recorded which). Some clones in this sample may be carry-over from other donors' samples.

This rearrangement joins TRBV7-2 to TRBJ1-2; perhaps TRBD1 as D (5 bases). The CDR3 is 16 residues long. Germline V gives CDR1 SGHTA, CDR2 FQGNSA. The ends were cut back, 5 bases at V and 0 bases at J, with 16 bases in the middle. CDR3 in DNA: TGTGCCAGCAGCGTACCGGGACGGCTTACTAACTATGGCTACACCTTC. It codes for CASSVPGRLTNYGYTF.

V and J are TRBV13 and TRBJ1-2; 9 nucleotides agree with TRBD1. The germline CDR1 and CDR2 sequences are PRHDT and FYEKMQ (reference sequence). This CDR3 is built from 15 residues. V shed 1 base and J 2 bases; nucleotides not matched to a gene: 2. The CDR3 bases are TGTGCCAGCAGCTTAGAAGGACAGGGGAACTATGGCTACACCTTC. Protein sequence: CASSLEGQGNYGYTF.